This entry describes one TCR beta chain. Original analysis: Reference gene primer amplification in the assay estimated nucleated cell counts. Data came from immunoSEQ multiplex PCR; TCRdb stores just in-frame clones and leaves some out. The DNA was the basis for D and trimming; V, J and clone size are from that table. This repertoire shows about 78,000 clones, about 90% found once; its top ten account for around 0.97%. This record belongs to a study of blood T cell repertoires in COVID-19. At the level of the study: Researchers got acute and convalescent COVID-19 samples from the United States, Italy and Spain. From T cells, B-cell-depleted T cells, or PBMCs came the material, which was cDNA or gDNA.

Trimming removed 1 base at V and 5 bases at J, with 8 bases between. The CDR3 sequence is 14 residues long. The germline gives CDR1 MGHRA, CDR2 YSYEKL. This receptor was obtained from a woman aged 45-59 years in a cohort sampled during active COVID-19. The specimen was peripheral blood. The rearrangement links TRBV4-1 to TRBJ2-2; D gene ambiguous. In DNA, the CDR3 is TGCGCCAGCAGCCAAGGCGGCCAAACCGGGGAGCTGTTTTTT. It translates to CASSQGGQTGELFF.